These T cell receptor beta chains were read from a single sample in a study of T cells in Graves' hyperthyroidism and ophthalmopathy. MiXCR was run by TCRdb on the multiplex PCR reads, yielding one entry per CDR3 protein. Among some 770,000 distinct CDR3 sequences listed, about 15% were seen once. The sequenced material came from blood. The origin of the receptors is a man younger than 35 with Graves' hyperthyroidism. CDR3s include the opening cysteine and the closing phenylalanine or tryptophan. A D gene is named only where the DNA matches it firmly. Not all rows give a size; the values are once, few, many and, for expanded clones, a class.

V gene: TRBV20-1; clone size: many; J gene: TRBJ2-5; D gene: TRBD2; CDR3 DNA: TGCAGTGCTCCTAGGACTAGCGGGAGAGGAGAGACCCAGTACTTC; CDR3 protein: CSAPRTSGRGETQYF
V gene: TRBV5-1; clone size: many; J gene: TRBJ1-1; D gene: -; CDR3 DNA: TGCGCCAGCAGCTTGGGGACCGGGGGGTCCCTTACCCCAACCGACACTGAAGCTTTCTTT; CDR3 protein: CASSLGTGGSLTPTDTEAFF
V gene: TRBV28; clone size: many; J gene: TRBJ2-2; D gene: TRBD2; CDR3 DNA: TGTGCCAGCATTCGGGCTAGCGGGACCCAGGGCACCGGGGAGCTGTTTTTT; CDR3 protein: CASIRASGTQGTGELFF
V gene: TRBV5-6; clone size: many; J gene: TRBJ2-5; D gene: -; CDR3 DNA: TGTGCCAGCAGCCCCCGAGGTATCGGGACCCAGTACTTC; CDR3 protein: CASSPRGIGTQYF
V gene: TRBV18; clone size: many; J gene: TRBJ1-5; D gene: -; CDR3 DNA: TGTGCCAGCTCACGTACCCCGGGTCAGCCCCAGCATTTT; CDR3 protein: CASSRTPGQPQHF
V gene: TRBV12-3/TRBV12-4; clone size: many; J gene: TRBJ2-5; D gene: -; CDR3 DNA: TGTGCCAGCAGTTTCCGGGACACCGAAGAGACCCAGTACTTC; CDR3 protein: CASSFRDTEETQYF
V gene: TRBV9; clone size: many; J gene: TRBJ2-3; D gene: -; CDR3 DNA: TGTGCCAGCAGCGTAGGGGGTAGCGATACGCAGTATTTT; CDR3 protein: CASSVGGSDTQYF
V gene: TRBV20-1; clone size: few; J gene: TRBJ2-3; D gene: -; CDR3 DNA: TGCAGTGCTAGAGCCGGCCGCGGTTGGCGGGCAGATACGCAGTATTTT; CDR3 protein: CSARAGRGWRADTQYF
V gene: TRBV6-6; clone size: -; J gene: TRBJ2-5; D gene: TRBD2; CDR3 DNA: TGTGCCAGCAGTTACACGACTAGCAAGTACCAAGAGACCCAGTACTTC; CDR3 protein: CASSYTTSKYQETQYF
V gene: TRBV5-1; clone size: -; J gene: TRBJ2-6; D gene: -; CDR3 DNA: TGCGCCAGCAGCTTAGGGGGGGCGCTCGGGGCCAACGTCCTGACTTTC; CDR3 protein: CASSLGGALGANVLTF
V gene: TRBV20-1; clone size: -; J gene: TRBJ1-2; D gene: -; CDR3 DNA: TGCAGTGCTAGAGGGGGGCTTTATGGCTACACCTTC; CDR3 protein: CSARGGLYGYTF
V gene: TRBV28; clone size: few; J gene: TRBJ2-7; D gene: -; CDR3 DNA: TGTGCCAGCAGTCCCCGGGGGTTCACCTACGAGCAGTACTTC; CDR3 protein: CASSPRGFTYEQYF
V gene: TRBV7-2; clone size: many; J gene: TRBJ2-3; D gene: TRBD2; CDR3 DNA: TGTGCCAGCAGCAATCTACTAGCGGGAGGGTTTGATACGCAGTATTTT; CDR3 protein: CASSNLLAGGFDTQYF